The following is a T cell receptor (beta chain) sequence with its context. V lost 7 bases, J lost 5 bases, and 11 bases stayed unmatched. The CDR3 sequence is 14 residues long. The germline CDR1 and CDR2 sequences are SQVTM and ANQGSEA. This specimen comes from a study of OX40 agonist ivuxolimab in advanced cancers. Study details: Patients with hepatocellular carcinoma, melanoma, renal cell or head and neck cancer made up the dose-escalation patients. Among those enrolled, mean age was approximately 62 years (range about 23 to 90) and about 81% were male.

Researchers took blood at baseline, on cycle 4 day 1, and on cycle 7 day 1. TCRdb's copy holds only in-frame clones and misses some; the assay was immunoSEQ multiplex PCR. The data hold about 99,000 clones, with 91% observed a single time. The sequencing here drew on CD4+ or CD8+ T cells sorted from blood, taken in a trial of the OX40 agonist ivuxolimab. The rearrangement joins TRBV29-1 to TRBJ2-1, with 7 positions matching TRBD1. The TCR was taken from an adult with an advanced solid tumor such as melanoma, head and neck, liver or kidney cancer. The CDR3 bases are TGCAGCGGTATCAGGCTCCAGGGGGACAATGAGCAGTTCTTC. Translation gives CSGIRLQGDNEQFF.